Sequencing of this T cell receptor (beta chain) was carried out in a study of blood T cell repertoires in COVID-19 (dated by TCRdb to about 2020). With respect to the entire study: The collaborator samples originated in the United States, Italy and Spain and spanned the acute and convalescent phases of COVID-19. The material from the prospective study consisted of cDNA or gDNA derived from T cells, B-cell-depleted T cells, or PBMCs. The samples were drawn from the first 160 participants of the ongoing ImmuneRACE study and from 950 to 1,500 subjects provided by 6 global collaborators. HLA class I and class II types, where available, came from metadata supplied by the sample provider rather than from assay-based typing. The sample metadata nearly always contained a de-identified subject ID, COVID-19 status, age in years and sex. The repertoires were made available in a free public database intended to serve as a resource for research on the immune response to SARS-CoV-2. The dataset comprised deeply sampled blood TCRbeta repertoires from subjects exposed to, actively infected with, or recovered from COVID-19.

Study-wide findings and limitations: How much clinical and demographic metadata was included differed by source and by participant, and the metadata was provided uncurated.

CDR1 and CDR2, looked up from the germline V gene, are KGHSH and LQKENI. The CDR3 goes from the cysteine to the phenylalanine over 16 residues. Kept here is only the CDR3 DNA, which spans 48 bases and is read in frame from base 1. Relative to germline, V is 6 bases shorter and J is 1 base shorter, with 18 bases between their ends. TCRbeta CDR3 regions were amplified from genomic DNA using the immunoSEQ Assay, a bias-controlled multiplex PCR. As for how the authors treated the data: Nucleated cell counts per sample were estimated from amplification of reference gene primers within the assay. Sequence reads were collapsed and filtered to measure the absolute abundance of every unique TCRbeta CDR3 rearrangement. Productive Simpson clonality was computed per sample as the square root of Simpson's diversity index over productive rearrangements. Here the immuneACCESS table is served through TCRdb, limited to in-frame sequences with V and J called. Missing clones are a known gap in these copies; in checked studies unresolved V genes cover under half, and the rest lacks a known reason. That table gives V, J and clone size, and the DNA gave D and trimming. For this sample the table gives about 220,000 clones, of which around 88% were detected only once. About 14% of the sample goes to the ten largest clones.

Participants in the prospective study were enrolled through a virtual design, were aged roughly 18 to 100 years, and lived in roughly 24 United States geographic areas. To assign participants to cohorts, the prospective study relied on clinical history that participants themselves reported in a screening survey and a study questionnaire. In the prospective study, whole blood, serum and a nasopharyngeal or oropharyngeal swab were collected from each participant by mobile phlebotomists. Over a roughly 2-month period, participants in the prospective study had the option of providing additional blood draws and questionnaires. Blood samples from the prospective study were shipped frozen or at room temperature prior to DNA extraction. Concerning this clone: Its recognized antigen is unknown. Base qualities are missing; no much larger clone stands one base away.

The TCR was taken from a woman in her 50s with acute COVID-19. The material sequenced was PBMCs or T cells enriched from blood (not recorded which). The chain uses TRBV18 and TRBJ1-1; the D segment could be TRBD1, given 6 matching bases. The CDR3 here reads CASSKIIRDKNTEAFF. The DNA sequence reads TGTGCCAGCTCCAAAATTATCCGGGACAAGAACACTGAAGCTTTCTTT.